Each of the 21 T cell receptor beta chains below was sequenced from the same sample in a study of cytomegalovirus exposure and HLA in healthy donors. 60 Vbeta and 13 Jbeta primers were used in PCR. Data came from immunoSEQ multiplex PCR; TCRdb stores just in-frame clones and leaves some out. The table lists 130,000 to 150,000 clones, around 72% of them singletons. Sequenced material: PBMCs. These receptors were taken from a human donor in good health.

The gene calls are TRBV25-1 and TRBJ1-2; 7 bases align to TRBD1. Trimming at V came to 0 bases and at J to 5 bases, leaving 6 bases not matched to a gene. CDR1 is MGHDK, CDR2 SYGVNS, per germline. The length of the CDR3 is 15 residues. This CDR3 is CASSEYETGNYGYTF. CDR3 coding DNA: TGTGCCAGCAGTGAATATGAGACAGGGAATTATGGCTACACCTTC.

This clone was counted a few times. V and J are TRBV5-1 and TRBJ2-3; D remains unclear. Trimming took 0 bases from V and 1 from J, leaving 6 bases between them. Germline V CDR1 and CDR2: SGHRS, YFSETQ. The CDR3 has 14 amino acids. The CDR3, as DNA: TGCGCCAGCAGCTTGGTGTTAGGCACAGATACGCAGTATTTT. Amino acid sequence: CASSLVLGTDTQYF.

V is TRBV2 and J is TRBJ1-1, with 10 positions matching TRBD1. CDR1 and CDR2 from the germline V gene are SNHLY and FYNNEI. The CDR3 is 13 amino acids. The junction had 5 bases not matched to a gene; V was cut back by 6 bases and J by 7 bases. For the CDR3, the DNA is TGTGCCAGCAGCGTAGGGACAGGGGTTGAAGCTTTCTTT. Encoded protein: CASSVGTGVEAFF.

J is TRBJ2-7 and V is TRBV2; D possibly corresponds to TRBD2 (6 bases). CDR3 size: 13 residues. The germline CDR1 and CDR2 sequences are SNHLY and FYNNEI. V was clipped by 4 bases and J by 6 bases, with 13 bases between them. CDR3 protein: CASSAEGSTEQYF. The CDR3 coding sequence is TGTGCCAGCAGTGCGGAGGGGTCGACCGAGCAGTACTTC.

The chain couples TRBV5-4 to TRBJ2-3; 8 positions match TRBD2. The CDR3 is made up of 14 amino acids. The germline V gene has CDR1 SGHNT and CDR2 YYREEE (reference sequence). J was trimmed by 0 bases and V by 9 bases; bases with no gene match: 6. The CDR3 nucleotides read TGTGCCATCGCGACTAGCGCCAGCACAGATACGCAGTATTTT. This encodes CAIATSASTDTQYF.

This rearrangement joins TRBV5-6 to TRBJ1-2, with D unresolved. This CDR3 has 13 residues. Looked up from germline, CDR1 is SGHDT and CDR2 is YYEEEE. V lost 2 bases, J lost 2 bases, and 7 bases lay in between. The CDR3 loop is CASSFSTNYGYTF. Here the CDR3 DNA reads TGTGCCAGCAGCTTTTCCACAAACTATGGCTACACCTTC. Together with reference TRBV5-6 and TRBJ1-2, the CDR3 gives the full variable domain: DAGVTQSPTHLIKTRGQQVTLRCSPKSGHDTVSWYQQALGQGPQFIFQYYEEEERQRGNFPDRFSGHQFPNYSSELNVNALLLGDSALYLCASSFSTNYGYTFGSGTRLTVV.

The V gene is TRBV6-1, the J gene TRBJ2-2, with D perhaps matching TRBD2 (6 bases). The CDR3 extends over 15 amino acids. Looked up from germline, CDR1 is MNHNS and CDR2 is SASEGT. Trimming removed 7 bases from V and 6 bases from J, with 18 bases in between. CDR3 bases: TGTGCCAGCAATCCCCTGGCGGGGCCAGCCGGGGAGCTGTTTTTT. This codes for CASNPLAGPAGELFF.

The J gene is TRBJ1-3, the V gene TRBV11-3; D is unclear. This CDR3 spans 16 amino acids. The germline gives CDR1 SGHNT, CDR2 YENEEA. The germline V and J ends were trimmed by 3 bases and 0 bases, with 12 bases remaining between them. Here the CDR3 reads CASSFPDEASGNTIYF. In DNA form, the CDR3 reads TGTGCCAGCAGCTTCCCAGATGAGGCCTCTGGAAACACCATATATTTT.

The V gene is TRBV11-3, the J gene TRBJ2-1, with a tentative D call TRBD2 (5 bases). Germline loops: CDR1 SGHNT, CDR2 YENEEA. The V end lost 4 bases, the J end lost 14 bases, and 15 bases lay between the germline ends. The CDR3 has 12 amino acids. CDR3 sequence reads: CASSSPRGLEFF. As DNA, the CDR3 is TGTGCCAGCAGCTCGCCAAGAGGGCTTGAGTTCTTC.

The chain combines TRBV27 with TRBJ2-7, with 11 bases fitting TRBD2. From germline, CDR1 is MNHEY and CDR2 SMNVEV (reference sequence). CDR3 length: 15 residues. V gave up 6 bases and J gave up 3 bases; unmatched junction bases: 7. The CDR3 DNA follows: TGTGCCAGCAGCCCCTCGCTAGCGGGAGGCTACGAGCAGTACTTC. Its translation is CASSPSLAGGYEQYF.

The table lists this clone with a few counts. This chain uses TRBV9 with TRBJ2-5, with a tentative D call TRBD1 (5 bases). V was clipped by 2 bases and J by 5 bases, with 13 bases between them. CDR1 and CDR2 (germline): SGDLS, YYNGEE. The CDR3 has 14 amino acids. The CDR3 DNA sequence: TGTGCCAGCAGCGTTGGGGCGCTGGAGGAGACCCAGTACTTC. Encoded protein: CASSVGALEETQYF.

The chain joins TRBV2 to TRBJ2-7; 9 nucleotides match TRBD2. This CDR3 has 14 residues. CDR1 and CDR2 (germline): SNHLY, FYNNEI. Trimming at V came to 10 bases and at J to 6 bases, leaving 13 bases not matched to a gene. Here the CDR3 reads CATKRSLAGSEQYF. The CDR3 nucleotides are TGTGCCACCAAAAGGTCACTAGCGGGCTCCGAGCAGTACTTC.

V and J are TRBV7-9 and TRBJ1-5, with a tentative D call TRBD1 (6 bases). The CDR3 length is 15 residues. The germline V gene encodes CDR1 SEHNR and CDR2 FQNEAQ (reference sequence). The V gene lost 1 base and the J gene lost 7 bases, with 14 bases spanning the gap. Here the CDR3 reads CASSLDVGAWQPQHF. As DNA, the CDR3 is TGTGCCAGCAGCTTAGACGTGGGGGCCTGGCAGCCCCAGCATTTT. The full variable domain, with the rest looked up from reference TRBV7-9 and TRBJ1-5, is DTGVSQNPRHKITKRGQNVTFRCDPISEHNRLYWYRQTLGQGPEFLTYFQNEAQLEKSRLLSDRFSAERPKGSFSTLEIQRTEQGDSAMYLCASSLDVGAWQPQHFGDGTRLSIL.

This rearrangement joins TRBV7-3 to TRBJ2-1; weak D call: TRBD2 (6 bases). The germline CDR1 and CDR2 sequences are SGHTA and FQGTGA. This CDR3 spans 14 amino acids. Deletions cut 5 bases from V and 4 bases from J, with 12 bases between. In DNA form, the CDR3 reads TGTGCCAGCAGCGGAGGGGAACCGTACAATGAGCAGTTCTTC. Translating it yields CASSGGEPYNEQFF.

DNA of the CDR3: TGTGCCAGCAGCTACAGGGGCTATGGCTACACCTTC. It specifies CASSYRGYGYTF. J is TRBJ1-2 and V is TRBV11-3, with 7 bases fitting TRBD1. Per the germline V gene, CDR1 is SGHNT and CDR2 is YENEEA. This CDR3 comprises 12 residues. After removal of 4 bases from V and 4 bases from J, the junction contained 0 bases not matched to a gene.

The chain couples TRBV7-9 to TRBJ1-2, with TRBD1 identical over 7 bases. Germline CDR1 and CDR2: SEHNR and FQNEAQ (reference sequence). Trimming cost V 7 bases and J 6 bases; bases outside gene matches: 8. This CDR3 region has 13 residues. CDR3 in amino acids: CASKAGTDDGYTF. DNA for the CDR3: TGTGCCAGCAAGGCCGGGACAGACGATGGCTACACCTTC.

This sequence joins TRBV7-3 and TRBJ2-5, with D hard to call. Germline values: CDR1 SGHTA, CDR2 FQGTGA. V was shortened by 5 bases and J by 5 bases, with 9 bases between the two germline ends. The CDR3 extends over 12 amino acids. The CDR3 loop reads CASSPNGETQYF. For the CDR3, the DNA is TGTGCCAGCAGCCCAAACGGGGAGACCCAGTACTTC.

This chain links TRBV27 with TRBJ1-2, with a weak D call TRBD1 (6 bases). The CDR3 runs to 16 residues. Germline CDR1 is MNHEY and CDR2 is SMNVEV (reference sequence). Deletions cut 0 bases from V and 7 bases from J, with 18 bases between. In DNA form, the CDR3 reads TGTGCCAGCAGTTTATCAGGGTGGTGGGGGCACGGTGGCTACACCTTC. It specifies CASSLSGWWGHGGYTF.

The V and J genes are TRBV6-1 and TRBJ2-1; 8 bases are shared with TRBD2. Germline V gene data show CDR1 as MNHNS and CDR2 as SASEGT. The V gene end was trimmed by 3 bases and the J gene end by 3 bases; junction bases not matched to a gene: 7. This CDR3 region has 16 residues. CDR3 coding DNA: TGTGCCAGCAGTGATTTATCCGGGACTAGCTACAATGAGCAGTTCTTC. It codes for CASSDLSGTSYNEQFF.

V and J are TRBV28 and TRBJ2-7, with 7 bases matching TRBD2. CDR3 size: 16 residues. Losses at the gene ends were 5 bases for V and 3 bases for J; bases not matched to a gene: 13. CDR1 is MDHEN and CDR2 is SYDVKM in the germline V gene. The CDR3 here is CASSRYRGGPLYEQYF. DNA of the CDR3: TGTGCCAGCAGTCGCTATCGCGGGGGACCCCTCTACGAGCAGTACTTC. Combining the CDR3 with reference TRBV28 and TRBJ2-7 gives the whole variable domain DVKVTQSSRYLVKRTGEKVFLECVQDMDHENMFWYRQDPGLGLRLIYFSYDVKMKEKGDIPEGYSVSREKKERFSLILESASTNQTSMYLCASSRYRGGPLYEQYFGPGTRLTVT.

This clone appeared a few times. The genes are TRBV4-1 and TRBJ1-1; TRBD1 might be the D (5 bases). In germline, CDR1 is MGHRA, CDR2 YSYEKL. Trimming pared 0 bases from V and 1 base from J, leaving 18 bases between. The CDR3 has 18 amino acids. The CDR3 protein is CASSQDSGDGTGNTEAFF. CDR3 bases: TGCGCCAGCAGCCAAGATTCGGGGGACGGAACAGGGAACACTGAAGCTTTCTTT.